This is a list of T cell receptor beta chains from one sample in a study of T cells in localized non-small cell lung cancer. Assay used: immunoSEQ multiplex PCR; TCRdb lists only in-frame clones, some missing. In the table there are about 40,000 clones, 70% to 90% of which are singletons. This material consisted of peripheral blood, taken before any cancer treatment. The source is a man aged 35 to 70 with stage I lung adenocarcinoma. Both conserved end residues are part of each CDR3. The D gene is left open where the match is weak. Where a row states a size, it is once, few, many or the class of an expanded clone; other rows omit it.

d_call	v_call	clone_size	j_call	cdr3_nt	cdr3_aa
.	TRBV27	.	TRBJ2-1	TGTGCCAGCAGTAGGGCCTTTTACAATGAGCAGTTCTTC	CASSRAFYNEQFF
.	TRBV25-1	.	TRBJ2-7	TGTGCCAGCAGTGACTCAGGTCGACCAACCTACGAGCAGTACTTC	CASSDSGRPTYEQYF
.	TRBV5-1	.	TRBJ2-6	TGCGCCAGCAGCTTGGCGGTAGGCTCTGGGGCCAACGTCCTGACTTTC	CASSLAVGSGANVLTF
TRBD1	TRBV27	.	TRBJ2-7	TGTGCCAGCAGTCGTGGGACAGGGGGCGGGGAGCAGTACTTC	CASSRGTGGGEQYF
.	TRBV9	.	TRBJ2-3	TGTGCCAGCAGCGTAGTCGTGACGGGAGGCACAGATACGCAGTATTTT	CASSVVVTGGTDTQYF
.	TRBV7-9	.	TRBJ1-4	TGTGCCAGCAGCTTAGCGGCGGCTAATGAAAAACTGTTTTTT	CASSLAAANEKLFF
.	TRBV11-2	.	TRBJ1-1	TGTGCCAGCAGCTTTAGTTCCATCGGGCAGGGAATGAACACTGAAGCTTTCTTT	CASSFSSIGQGMNTEAFF
.	TRBV29-1	.	TRBJ2-2	TGCAGCGTTGAAGCTTCGCGGACCGGGGAGCTGTTTTTT	CSVEASRTGELFF
TRBD2	TRBV6-5	once	TRBJ2-5	TGTGCCAGCAGTTACTCCGGAATTAGCGGGCGATCTTTGAACTTC	CASSYSGISGRSLNF
TRBD2	TRBV19	.	TRBJ2-7	TGTGCCAGTAGTACGACTAGCGGGTACGAGCAGTACTTC	CASSTTSGYEQYF
.	TRBV28	.	TRBJ1-1	TGTGCCAGCAGTTTATATTCAGGGATTCTGAGCACTGAAGCTTTCTTT	CASSLYSGILSTEAFF
.	TRBV27	.	TRBJ1-5	TGTGCCAGCGGAAACGGACAGTCCGATCAGCCCCAGCATTTT	CASGNGQSDQPQHF
.	TRBV4-3	.	TRBJ2-3	TGCGCCAGCAGCCAAGATAAGGGACCTAGCACAGATACGCAGTATTTT	CASSQDKGPSTDTQYF
TRBD2	TRBV7-3	once	TRBJ2-1	TGTGCCAGCAGCCCTAACTCGGGACTAGCGGGAACGTCCTCCTACAATGAGCAGTTCTTC	CASSPNSGLAGTSSYNEQFF
.	TRBV7-9	.	TRBJ2-7	TGTGCCAGCAGTTCACAGTACTCCTACGAGCAGTACTTC	CASSSQYSYEQYF
.	TRBV5-1	.	TRBJ2-7	TGCGCCAGCAACTTGGGGGACGGGGAATACGAGCAGTACTTC	CASNLGDGEYEQYF
TRBD2	TRBV7-2	.	TRBJ2-7	TGTGCCAGCAGCTTCGGGACTAGTTCTTTCGAGCAGTACTTC	CASSFGTSSFEQYF
TRBD1	TRBV10-3	.	TRBJ1-2	TGTGCCATCACCAGCCAGGGGGCCGGGGGCTACACCTTC	CAITSQGAGGYTF
TRBD2	TRBV4-3	.	TRBJ2-3	TGCGCCAGCAGCCCCAGGGGACTAGCGGGGGGCACAGATACGCAGTATTTT	CASSPRGLAGGTDTQYF
TRBD2	TRBV11-2	once	TRBJ2-7	TGTGCCAGCAGCTTAGAACCCAGCGGGAGAGCCGAGCAGTACTTC	CASSLEPSGRAEQYF
TRBD1	TRBV27	once	TRBJ2-2	TGTGCCAGAACAAACCCGTCGGGCAGGGGGCCCGGGGAGCTGTTTTTT	CARTNPSGRGPGELFF
.	TRBV5-4	few	TRBJ2-5	TGTGCCAGCAGCTTAGGGCGATCCCTTCAAGAGACCCAGTACTTC	CASSLGRSLQETQYF
TRBD2	TRBV11-2	.	TRBJ2-5	TGTGCCAGCAGAAATAGCGGGAGGAGGGGGGAGACCCAGTACTTC	CASRNSGRRGETQYF
TRBD2	TRBV7-9	.	TRBJ2-7	TGTGCCAGCAGCCCGAGGACTAGCGGGAGCGACGGCTCCTACGAGCAGTACTTC	CASSPRTSGSDGSYEQYF
.	TRBV7-6	.	TRBJ2-3	TGTGCCAGCAGCTTAACCCCGCCGGGGCAGGGGACTACGAATACGCAGTATTTT	CASSLTPPGQGTTNTQYF
TRBD1	TRBV6-6	.	TRBJ1-5	TGTGCCAGCAGTTTAAGACAGGGACGGAGCAATCAGCCCCAGCATTTT	CASSLRQGRSNQPQHF
TRBD2	TRBV6-5	.	TRBJ2-2	TGTGCCAGCAGTCAAAGCGGGACTAACACCGGGGAGCTGTTTTTT	CASSQSGTNTGELFF
.	TRBV21-1	.	TRBJ2-7	TGTGCCAGCAGCAAAAAGGGAGTCAGGGTCTACGAGCAGTACTTC	CASSKKGVRVYEQYF
.	TRBV2	.	TRBJ2-7	TGTGCCAGCAATGGGGCCCAGAGGGGCCTCGAGCAGTACTTC	CASNGAQRGLEQYF
TRBD2	TRBV4-3	.	TRBJ2-1	TGCGCCAGCAGCCAAGACCGGCAAGCGGGACCATACAATGAGCAGTTCTTC	CASSQDRQAGPYNEQFF
.	TRBV27	.	TRBJ2-2	TGTGCCAGCAGTTTGGACGGGAGAAGCCCCGGGGAGCTGTTTTTT	CASSLDGRSPGELFF
TRBD2	TRBV28	.	TRBJ2-7	TGTGCCAGCAGTTTATCGGGAGCGGGGCCCTACTACGAGCAGTACTTC	CASSLSGAGPYYEQYF
.	TRBV10-3	.	TRBJ2-3	TGTGCCATCAGAACCGGGCCTCAGGGATCCGATACGCAGTATTTT	CAIRTGPQGSDTQYF
.	TRBV7-2	.	TRBJ1-3	TGTGCCAGCAGCTTAGAAAGGGGAAACACCATATATTTT	CASSLERGNTIYF
.	TRBV7-3	.	TRBJ2-1	TGTGCCAGCAGCTTAAAGGCGACGGGCAATGAGCAGTTCTTC	CASSLKATGNEQFF
.	TRBV11-2	.	TRBJ2-7	TGTGCCAGCAGCCTAAGACAGGGAGGCGAGCAGTACTTC	CASSLRQGGEQYF
TRBD1	TRBV7-9	.	TRBJ1-1	TGTGCCAGTACCGGGACAGGGGGGTTCAACACTGAAGCTTTCTTT	CASTGTGGFNTEAFF
TRBD2	TRBV29-1	.	TRBJ2-1	TGCAGCGTTGAATCCAGGCGGGAGCCCTACAATGAGCAGTTCTTC	CSVESRREPYNEQFF
.	TRBV27	few	TRBJ2-7	TGTGCCAGCAGCCGTATGGCACTAGGAGGGCGCGAGCAGTACTTC	CASSRMALGGREQYF
TRBD2	TRBV15	.	TRBJ2-3	TGTGCCACCAGCAGTAGGGCTAGCGGCACAAGCACAGATACGCAGTATTTT	CATSSRASGTSTDTQYF
.	TRBV28	.	TRBJ1-1	TGTGCCAGCAGTCGCCGGGACGGTTGGGCCGCTTTCTTT	CASSRRDGWAAFF
TRBD1	TRBV10-3	.	TRBJ1-5	TGTGCCACCAATTCCGGGACAGGGGGCAATCAGCCCCAGCATTTT	CATNSGTGGNQPQHF
.	TRBV28	.	TRBJ2-6	TGTGCCAGCAGTTTATGGGATTCTGGGGCCAACGTCCTGACTTTC	CASSLWDSGANVLTF
.	TRBV28	.	TRBJ2-5	TGTGCCAGCAGTAGCCTACAGGGGAGGATTCAAGAGACCCAGTACTTC	CASSSLQGRIQETQYF
.	TRBV5-4	.	TRBJ2-7	TGTGCCAGCAGCTCCTCAGGGACAAGGGGTAACGAGCAGTACTTC	CASSSSGTRGNEQYF
TRBD1	TRBV5-8	once	TRBJ1-2	TGTGCCAGCAGCCCCCGGACAGGGGGCCTTAACTATGGCTACACCTTC	CASSPRTGGLNYGYTF
.	TRBV28	.	TRBJ2-4	TGTGCCAGCAGTTTATTTAAGGGCATCCTAGCCAAAAACATTCAGTACTTC	CASSLFKGILAKNIQYF
.	TRBV5-6	.	TRBJ1-3	TGTGCCAGCAGCTTGCCGTTGGGGGTTAACTCTGGAAACACCATATATTTT	CASSLPLGVNSGNTIYF
.	TRBV5-6	.	TRBJ1-3	TGTGCCAGCAGCTTGACAGGCTCTGGAAACACCATATATTTT	CASSLTGSGNTIYF
.	TRBV19	.	TRBJ1-1	TGTGCCAGTAGTATAGCCGAGGGGGCTGAAGCTTTCTTT	CASSIAEGAEAFF
.	TRBV9	.	TRBJ1-2	TGTGCCAGCGGGGAAGGACGGAGCTATGGCTACACCTTC	CASGEGRSYGYTF
.	TRBV27	few	TRBJ1-2	TGTGCCAGCAGTCCCAATCCTAACTATGGCTACACCTTC	CASSPNPNYGYTF
.	TRBV7-6	.	TRBJ1-1	TGTGCCAGCAGCCCCTCCCAGGGAAGAGCCAACACTGAAGCTTTCTTT	CASSPSQGRANTEAFF
TRBD1	TRBV2	.	TRBJ1-2	TGTGCCAGCAGAGAAAGACAGGGAATCGATGGCTACACCTTC	CASRERQGIDGYTF
.	TRBV6-1	.	TRBJ1-4	TGTGCCACCCAAACCGGACAGTCTTATGAAAAACTGTTTTTT	CATQTGQSYEKLFF